A selection of T cell receptor beta chains follows, all from one sample in a study of stem cell transplantation in POMP-related autoinflammatory disease. The repertoire was sequenced with immunoSEQ multiplex PCR; TCRdb's copy has only in-frame clones and lacks some. There are 8,000 to 10,000 clones in the sample; 90% to 95% occur only once, and about 2.9% lies in the top ten. The sample was CD8+ T cells from PBMCs, taken before stem cell transplantation. These receptor sequences come from a human donor with POMP-related autoinflammation and immune dysregulation (PRAID). Each CDR3 is given with its conserved first and last residue. D genes are given only for firm matches. Not all rows give a size; the values are once, few, many and, for expanded clones, a class.

clone size,D gene,J gene,V gene,CDR3 DNA,CDR3 protein
few,TRBD2,TRBJ2-7,TRBV2,TGTGCCAGCTCGACTAGCGGGGGGTACGAGCAGTACTTC,CASSTSGGYEQYF
.,.,TRBJ2-7,TRBV4-1,TGCGCCAGCAGCCAAGCACAAACCTACGAGCAGTACTTC,CASSQAQTYEQYF
.,TRBD1,TRBJ1-5,TRBV19,TGTGCCAGTAGTTGGGACAGGGCAAGCAATCAGCCCCAGCATTTT,CASSWDRASNQPQHF
few,.,TRBJ1-1,TRBV4-1,TGCGCCAGCAGCCAACCTTACATGGCACATGAAGCTTTCTTT,CASSQPYMAHEAFF
.,TRBD2,TRBJ2-4,TRBV5-6,TGTGCCAGCAGCCTGTGGGGAGGGAGCTATTACATTCAGTACTTC,CASSLWGGSYYIQYF
.,TRBD1,TRBJ1-1,TRBV5-6,TGTGCCAGCAGCACAGGGGGCACTGAAGCTTTCTTT,CASSTGGTEAFF
.,TRBD2,TRBJ2-7,TRBV28,TGTGCCAGCAGTTTATACGGGACTAGTTACGAGCAGTACTTC,CASSLYGTSYEQYF
.,TRBD1,TRBJ2-7,TRBV2,TGTGCCAGCGCCCGAATCCTGGACAGGTCCTACGAGCAGTACTTC,CASARILDRSYEQYF
.,.,TRBJ1-3,TRBV28,TGTGCCAGCAGTTTACCGTCTGGAAACACCATATATTTT,CASSLPSGNTIYF
.,.,TRBJ2-6,TRBV7-6,TGTGCCAGCAGCGGGGGGACTGGGGCCAACGTCCTGACTTTC,CASSGGTGANVLTF
.,TRBD1,TRBJ1-1,TRBV27,TGTGCCAGCAGTTTATCCTCAGGGGGTAACACTGAAGCTTTCTTT,CASSLSSGGNTEAFF
.,.,TRBJ2-1,TRBV5-1,TGCGCCAGCAGCTTAAAATATAAGCAGTTCTTC,CASSLKYKQFF
.,TRBD1,TRBJ1-2,TRBV29-1,TGTAGCGTTAGGGACAGAGACTATGGCTACACCTTC,CSVRDRDYGYTF
.,TRBD2,TRBJ2-7,TRBV28,TGTGCCAGCAGACTTATAGCGGGAGCAGTTCGGCAGTACTTC,CASRLIAGAVRQYF
.,TRBD1,TRBJ1-6,TRBV4-1,TGCGCCAGCAGCCAAGATCCCCCAGGGGGCGGTAATTCACCCCTCCACTTT,CASSQDPPGGGNSPLHF
.,.,TRBJ2-7,TRBV5-8,TGTGCCAGCAGCTTGGTAGCAGGGGGGAGCTACGAGCAGTACTTC,CASSLVAGGSYEQYF
.,TRBD1,TRBJ2-7,TRBV28,TGTGCCAGCAGTTTAAGACAGGGGTACTCCTACGAGCAGTACTTC,CASSLRQGYSYEQYF
once,.,TRBJ2-7,TRBV11-2,TGTGCCAGCAGCTTAGGGATGGACAGTTCCTACGAGCAGTACTTC,CASSLGMDSSYEQYF
.,.,TRBJ2-7,TRBV28,TGTGCCAGCAGCCCGCTATGGACCGAGCAGTACTTC,CASSPLWTEQYF
.,TRBD1,TRBJ2-5,TRBV6-5,TGTGCCAGCAGTTGGACAGGGACCGAGTACTTC,CASSWTGTEYF
.,TRBD1,TRBJ2-1,TRBV10-2,TGCGCCAGCAGTGGGGCAGGGGGCAGGAATGAGCAGTTCTTC,CASSGAGGRNEQFF
.,TRBD2,TRBJ2-1,TRBV27,TGTGCCAGCACTCTCCTCGGGACTAGCGGGGACAATGAGCAGTTCTTC,CASTLLGTSGDNEQFF
.,.,TRBJ1-5,TRBV6-5,TGTGCCAGCAGTGAACTAAATCAGCCCCAGCATTTT,CASSELNQPQHF
.,TRBD2,TRBJ2-2,TRBV6-5,TGTGCCAGCAGTTGGGGGACTAGCAACACCGGGGAGCTGTTTTTT,CASSWGTSNTGELFF
once,.,TRBJ2-1,TRBV4-2,TGTGCCAGCAGCCAAGTTGGGAATGAGCAGTTCTTC,CASSQVGNEQFF
.,.,TRBJ2-1,TRBV19,TGTGCCAGTAGTATCGGGACCGGGCCCTTCAATGAGCAGTTCTTC,CASSIGTGPFNEQFF
.,TRBD1,TRBJ2-7,TRBV2,TGTGCCAGCAGGCAGGGACAGCTCCACTCCTACGAGCAGTACTTC,CASRQGQLHSYEQYF
once,.,TRBJ2-5,TRBV9,TGTGCCAGCTCCACCGGGACCCTCAGAGAGACCCAGTACTTC,CASSTGTLRETQYF
.,TRBD1,TRBJ2-7,TRBV5-4,TGTGCCAGCAGCGGAGGACAGGGCTACGAGCAGTACTTC,CASSGGQGYEQYF
.,.,TRBJ2-7,TRBV6-5,TGTGCCAGCAGTTACTCGAAGGGGCCCTACGAGCAGTACTTC,CASSYSKGPYEQYF
.,.,TRBJ2-1,TRBV4-1,TGCGCCAGCAGCCAAGTGGCAGGGGCGAATGAGCAGTTCTTC,CASSQVAGANEQFF
.,.,TRBJ1-1,TRBV4-1,TGCGCCAGCAGCCGACAGGCGAACACTGAAGCTTTCTTT,CASSRQANTEAFF
.,TRBD2,TRBJ2-3,TRBV30,TGTGCCTGGAGTGCTTACGGGGGGACTGGAGATACGCAGTATTTT,CAWSAYGGTGDTQYF
.,.,TRBJ2-3,TRBV27,TGTGCCAGCAGTTTAGGACCCCTCCCGTGGGCAGATACGCAGTATTTT,CASSLGPLPWADTQYF
once,.,TRBJ2-1,TRBV27,TGTGCCAGCAGTTTAGAAGGTCAACAACTAGTGCCCTACAATGAGCAGTTCTTC,CASSLEGQQLVPYNEQFF
.,.,TRBJ2-3,TRBV10-1,TGCGCCAGCAGTGAGGCTCGGACAACCGATACGCAGTATTTT,CASSEARTTDTQYF
.,.,TRBJ2-7,TRBV11-2,TGTGCCAGCAGCTTAGAGGGGGACGGATCCTACGAGCAGTACTTC,CASSLEGDGSYEQYF
.,.,TRBJ1-1,TRBV10-2,TGCGCCAGCAGTGAGTGGCCCTCTGAAGCTTTCTTT,CASSEWPSEAFF
.,.,TRBJ1-1,TRBV29-1,TGCAGCGGCCTCAGGGGGAACACTGAAGCTTTCTTT,CSGLRGNTEAFF
.,.,TRBJ1-5,TRBV27,TGTGCCAGCAGTTTGAGGGGAGGGGATCAGCCCCAGCATTTT,CASSLRGGDQPQHF
.,TRBD1,TRBJ2-7,TRBV19,TGTGCCAGTAGTCCCGGGACAGGCTCCTACGAGCAGTACTTC,CASSPGTGSYEQYF
.,.,TRBJ1-1,TRBV11-2,TGTGCCAGCAGCTTAGTAACGGGGGTCACTGAAGCTTTCTTT,CASSLVTGVTEAFF
.,.,TRBJ2-7,TRBV7-9,TGTGCCAGCAGCTTGGGAGAGGTAGCCTACGAGCAGTACTTC,CASSLGEVAYEQYF